This T cell receptor (beta chain) appears in the sequencing data of a study of OX40 agonist ivuxolimab in advanced cancers. For the study at large: Patients received ivuxolimab, an intravenous treatment, every 2 weeks at 0.01 to 10 mg/kg. Whole-study results and caveats: Both blood CD4+ and CD8+ T cells showed clonal growth by week 6 at 0.1 to 3.0 mg/kg. Normalized T-cell clonal expansion was also low in some nonresponders.

With respect to this clone: Its antigen is unidentified.

Germline CDR1 SGHNT, CDR2 YENEEA. The CDR3 is 14 residues long. V lost 8 bases, J lost 0 bases, and 11 bases lay in between. Assay: immunoSEQ multiplex PCR; the TCRdb copy retains only in-frame clones and omits some. The table includes about 90,000 clones, about 90% detected once. This material consisted of CD4+ or CD8+ T cells sorted from blood, taken in a trial of the OX40 agonist ivuxolimab. The sequence derives from an adult with an advanced solid tumor such as melanoma, head and neck, liver or kidney cancer. The chain links TRBV11-3 to TRBJ1-3, with D unclear. CDR3 loop: CASHPGGSGNTIYF. The CDR3 region has the DNA TGTGCCAGCCACCCGGGCGGCTCTGGAAACACCATATATTTT.